This record looks at one T cell receptor beta chain sequence and its context. Per the study methods: Amplification from reference gene primers served as the basis for estimated nucleated cell counts. TCRdb keeps only in-frame clones here, not all; method: immunoSEQ multiplex PCR. The V and J calls and clone size are taken from that table; D and trimming were inferred from the DNA. The table shows under 110,000 clones, with about 90% occurring only once. The data were taken from a study of blood T cell repertoires in COVID-19. Study as a whole: Some COVID-19 samples were acute and others convalescent; all came from the United States, Italy and Spain. The cDNA or gDNA used as material had been derived from T cells, B-cell-depleted T cells, or PBMCs.

The sequence derives from a man between 45 and 60 years old with acute or convalescent COVID-19. Sequencing was performed on peripheral blood.

CDR3 in DNA: TGTGCCAGCAGCGAGAGGACAGGGAGGGAGACCCAGTACTTC. Translating gives CASSERTGRETQYF. V usage is TRBV3-1 (or the pseudogene TRBV3-2) and J usage is TRBJ2-5; 8 bases align to TRBD1. Germline V gives CDR1 LGHDT, CDR2 YNNKEL (reference sequence). The CDR3 is made up of 14 amino acids. Trimming at V came to 5 bases and at J to 5 bases, leaving 7 bases not matched to a gene.